This is a list of T cell receptor beta chains from one sample in a study of beta chain features in type 1 diabetes. Clones were read by immunoSEQ multiplex PCR, and TCRdb kept only the in-frame ones, dropping some. Of 300,000 or so clones listed, over 7% were seen once; the top ten hold about 1%. Material for sequencing was central memory CD4+ T cells from blood. Receptors originate from a man under 40 with type 1 diabetes. The CDR3 runs from the conserved cysteine through the conserved F or W. D genes are given only for firm matches. Clone sizes are given selectively: once, few, many, or a class where the clone is expanded.

v_call,d_call,clone_size,j_call,cdr3_nt,cdr3_aa
TRBV29-1,NA,NA,TRBJ1-2,TGCAGCGTTGATCCCGGTTACTATGGCTACACCTTC,CSVDPGYYGYTF
TRBV7-6,NA,NA,TRBJ2-5,TGTGCCAGCAGCTTAGAGGCCCTACAAGAGACCCAGTACTTC,CASSLEALQETQYF
TRBV18,NA,few,TRBJ1-1,TGTGCCAGCTCGCCCCGGGCGATCACTGAAGCTTTCTTT,CASSPRAITEAFF
TRBV28,NA,many,TRBJ1-2,TGTGCCAGCAGTTTGTCGCCAGGGGTCGGCTACACCTTC,CASSLSPGVGYTF
TRBV5-1,TRBD1,many,TRBJ1-4,TGCGCCAGCAGCCCCCAGACAGGGAGGAATGAAAAACTGTTTTTT,CASSPQTGRNEKLFF
TRBV2,NA,NA,TRBJ2-5,TGTGCCAGCAGGCCCTCTCAATGGGGTGGTGAGACCCAGTACTTC,CASRPSQWGGETQYF
TRBV2,NA,NA,TRBJ2-4,TGTGCCAGCAGTGAGGGGTCTTCGGGAGTGACTCAGTACTTC,CASSEGSSGVTQYF
TRBV18,NA,many,TRBJ2-5,TGTGCCAGCTCACCCGGGACTCGCTCTGTAGAGACCCAGTACTTC,CASSPGTRSVETQYF
TRBV4-3,TRBD1,NA,TRBJ2-1,TGCGCCAGCAGCACAGGGGCCGACCTAGGCTACAATGAGCAGTTCTTC,CASSTGADLGYNEQFF
TRBV30,TRBD2,few,TRBJ2-3,TGTGCCTGGAGTGTGGGACTAGCAACAGATACGCAGTATTTT,CAWSVGLATDTQYF
TRBV28,NA,NA,TRBJ2-1,TGTGCCAGCAGTAGCCAGGGTCTTGGGGCCTACAATGAGCAGTTCTTC,CASSSQGLGAYNEQFF
TRBV9,NA,NA,TRBJ1-4,TGTGCCAGCAGCGTAGGTGCAGGGTATAATGAAAAACTGTTTTTT,CASSVGAGYNEKLFF
TRBV5-1,NA,NA,TRBJ2-7,TGCGCCAGCAGCGCAATCGGGACGGGGAGCTCCTACGAGCAGTACTTC,CASSAIGTGSSYEQYF
TRBV4-3,NA,NA,TRBJ1-1,TGCGCCAGCAGCCCTCGGGGGGACACTGAAGCTTTCTTT,CASSPRGDTEAFF
TRBV6-5,NA,few,TRBJ2-6,TGTGCCAGCAGTTACCTCAACGTCCTGACTTTC,CASSYLNVLTF
TRBV11-2,NA,NA,TRBJ1-6,TGTGCCAGCAGCTTGTCGGATCGGTCACCCCTCCACTTT,CASSLSDRSPLHF
TRBV7-2,NA,few,TRBJ1-1,TGTGCCAGCAGCTTTGGGGAGAGGACTGAAGCTTTCTTT,CASSFGERTEAFF
TRBV4-3,NA,many,TRBJ1-2,TGCGCCAGCGTAGTGAGTTATAAGCCCCTCGGAGCCTATGGCTACACCTTC,CASVVSYKPLGAYGYTF